The next 5 T cell receptor beta chains were all read from a single sample in a study of T-cell memory formation after mild COVID-19. TCRdb independently ran MiXCR on the 5' RACE reads; one entry per CDR3 protein. The sample lists about 470,000 distinct CDR3 sequences, around a quarter occurring once. The sequenced material came from PBMCs or a T cell subset sorted from them (not recorded which). The source is an adult woman who had mild COVID-19 (a few samples of this study predate the infection). Cell type and time point are not known.

The chain recombines TRBV15 with TRBJ2-7; 7 positions match TRBD2. Trimming took 1 base from V and 6 from J; bases not matched to a gene: 6. The CDR3 sequence is 14 residues long. Germline V gives CDR1 LNHNV, CDR2 YYDKDF (reference sequence). CDR3 nucleotide sequence: TGTGCCACCAGCAGAGGAGGCGGGAGAGGCGAGCAGTACTTC. It yields the protein CATSRGGGRGEQYF.

This clonotype was detected a few times. The chain employs TRBV20-1 and TRBJ2-1; 10 nucleotides agree with TRBD2. V lost 8 bases, J lost 5 bases, and 12 bases stayed unmatched. Germline V CDR1 and CDR2: DFQATT, SNEGSKA (reference sequence). The CDR3 spans 15 residues. The CDR3 sequence is CSPWGPGLAHNEQFF. The CDR3 DNA follows: TGCAGTCCCTGGGGGCCGGGACTAGCGCACAATGAGCAGTTCTTC.

V gene TRBV24-1 combines with J gene TRBJ2-2, with 7 bases identical to TRBD1. The junction had 5 bases not matched to a gene; V was cut back by 5 bases and J by 3 bases. In germline, CDR1 is KGHDR, CDR2 SFDVKD. The CDR3 length is 15 residues. CDR3 sequence: CATSGRTGHTGELFF. DNA of the CDR3: TGTGCCACCAGTGGCCGGACAGGTCACACCGGGGAGCTGTTTTTT.

This clonotype was seen more than once but under ten times. This chain joins TRBV12-3 or TRBV12-4 and TRBJ2-2; D is ambiguous. The CDR3 contains 15 residues. V lost 3 bases and J lost 5, with 13 bases in between. The CDR3 DNA follows: TGTGCCAGCAGTTTCTTGGGGTACGCTACCGGGGAGCTGTTTTTT. As protein: CASSFLGYATGELFF.

V gene TRBV12-3 or TRBV12-4 combines with J gene TRBJ2-3; TRBD2 matches 10 bases. This CDR3 comprises 14 residues. The trim removed 6 bases at V and 5 bases at J, leaving 5 bases unmatched. In DNA form, the CDR3 reads TGTGCCAGCAGCCTACTAGCGGGATTAGATACGCAGTATTTT. Translation gives CASSLLAGLDTQYF.